This T cell receptor (beta chain) originates from a study of OX40 agonist ivuxolimab in advanced cancers. Overall study context: The dose-escalation cohort was approximately 85% male, with a mean age of about 60 years, ranging roughly 23 to 90. Treatment received earlier with anti-PD-1, anti-PD-L1 or anti-CTLA-4 agents was allowed, and around 40% had some. Study-wide findings and caveats: Expanded clones were, on average, more numerous in CD8+ T cells than in CD4+.

With regard to this clone: Its antigen is unknown.

Assay used: immunoSEQ multiplex PCR; TCRdb lists only in-frame clones, some missing. The sample holds roughly 34,000 clones; approximately 89% are singletons and the top ten take 0.8% to 1%. V was pared by 0 bases and J by 0 bases, with 9 bases between. Looked up from germline, CDR1 is MNHEY and CDR2 is SVGAGI. CDR3 length equals 16 residues. The TCR sequence derives from an adult with an advanced solid tumor such as melanoma, head and neck, liver or kidney cancer. The chain recombines TRBV6-5 with TRBJ2-4; D uncertain. The sample in question was CD4+ or CD8+ T cells sorted from blood, obtained in a trial of the OX40 agonist ivuxolimab. CDR3 loop: CASSYSVKGAKNIQYF. The CDR3 DNA is TGTGCCAGCAGTTACTCAGTTAAGGGAGCCAAAAACATTCAGTACTTC.